This entry lists 20 T cell receptor beta chains sequenced from one sample in a study of cytomegalovirus exposure and HLA in healthy donors. The PCR made use of 60 Vbeta and 13 Jbeta primers. Using immunoSEQ multiplex PCR, the repertoire was profiled, and TCRdb retains in-frame clones only, with some absent. Recorded for this sample: approximately 210,000 clones. Sequenced: PBMCs. These receptors were obtained from a young woman in good health and CMV-seropositive.

The chain is built from TRBV5-4 and TRBJ2-5; D perhaps matches TRBD2 (5 bases). This CDR3 contains 14 residues. Germline V gene data show CDR1 as SGHNT and CDR2 as YYREEE (reference sequence). Trimming stripped 5 bases from V and 0 bases from J, with 11 bases between. DNA for the CDR3: TGTGCCAGCAGGCCGGACTTATACCAAGAGACCCAGTACTTC. This gives the protein CASRPDLYQETQYF.

The V and J genes are TRBV6-5 and TRBJ1-2, with TRBD1 matching 9 bases. Germline trimming cut 6 bases from V and 6 bases from J; bases unmatched to any gene: 5. The CDR3 loop spans 13 amino acids. Germline values: CDR1 MNHEY, CDR2 SVGAGI. The CDR3 DNA follows: TGTGCCAGCAGCACAGGGGGCAGAGATGGCTACACCTTC. Encoded protein: CASSTGGRDGYTF.

The chain is built from TRBV11-2 and TRBJ1-2; D remains ambiguous. V shed 0 bases and J shed 5 bases, with 10 bases lying between them. Per germline, CDR1 SGHAT and CDR2 FQNNGV. The CDR3 is made up of 14 amino acids. The CDR3 sequence is CASSLDLGSYGYTF. CDR3 nucleotide sequence: TGTGCCAGCAGCTTAGATTTAGGGAGTTATGGCTACACCTTC.

The V and J genes are TRBV4-3 and TRBJ2-1; TRBD2 aligns across 10 bases. This CDR3 has 18 residues. With V trimmed by 4 bases and J by 2 bases, 11 bases remained unmatched. In germline, CDR1 is LGHNA, CDR2 YSLEER. As DNA, the CDR3 is TGCGCCAGCAGCCGGAAGGTCCTAGCGGGAGCAGCCTACAATGAGCAGTTCTTC. As protein: CASSRKVLAGAAYNEQFF.

This rearrangement joins TRBV6-5 to TRBJ1-1, with D hard to call. There are 12 residues in the CDR3. Trimming shortened V by 5 bases and J by 5 bases, and 9 bases separated the two germline ends. The germline V gene encodes CDR1 MNHEY and CDR2 SVGAGI. CDR3 nucleotide sequence: TGTGCCAGCAGTACTATGAGGACTGAAGCTTTCTTT. Encoded protein: CASSTMRTEAFF.

V usage is TRBV7-2 and J usage is TRBJ1-4, with a possible D match to TRBD1 (6 bases). This CDR3 spans 13 amino acids. Trimming pared 10 bases from V and 0 bases from J, leaving 9 bases between. Germline V CDR1 and CDR2: SGHTA, FQGNSA. The CDR3 DNA reads as TGTGCCACCAGACAGGCAACTAATGAAAAACTGTTTTTT. As protein: CATRQATNEKLFF.

DNA for the CDR3: TGTGCCAGCAGTGGACGACAGGGGGGGAGTGCCACTGAAGCTTTCTTT. Its protein is CASSGRQGGSATEAFF. The rearrangement links TRBV27 to TRBJ1-1; 9 bases line up with TRBD1. The ends lost 5 bases at V and 4 bases at J; junction bases unmatched: 11. The CDR3 spans 16 residues. Per the germline V gene, CDR1 is MNHEY and CDR2 is SMNVEV (reference sequence).

The chain is built from TRBV11-3 and TRBJ2-5, with TRBD2 matching 7 bases. The CDR3 extends over 14 amino acids. J lost 5 bases, V lost 5 bases, and 8 bases had no gene match. The germline CDR1 and CDR2 sequences are SGHNT and YENEEA. CDR3 bases: TGTGCCAGCAGCACGTGGGGGGGGTCCGAGACCCAGTACTTC. This gives the protein CASSTWGGSETQYF. Full variable domain (outside the CDR3, taken from reference TRBV11-3 and TRBJ2-5): EAGVVQSPRYKIIEKKQPVAFWCNPISGHNTLYWYLQNLGQGPELLIRYENEEAVDDSQLPKDRFSAERLKGVDSTLKIQPAELGDSAVYLCASSTWGGSETQYFGPGTRLLVL.

The rearrangement links TRBV19 to TRBJ2-2; D perhaps matches TRBD2 (5 bases). The CDR3 loop spans 13 amino acids. The germline V gene encodes CDR1 LNHDA and CDR2 SQIVND (reference sequence). V shed 4 bases and J shed 5 bases, with 8 bases lying between them. Written as DNA, the CDR3 is TGTGCCAGTAGTAGACGGGGAACCGGGGAGCTGTTTTTT. This encodes CASSRRGTGELFF.

The CDR3 nucleotides read TGTGCCGTCGGGGTAACCTACGAGCAGTACTTC. Translation gives CAVGVTYEQYF. The gene calls are TRBV27 and TRBJ2-7; D perhaps matches TRBD2 (5 bases). This CDR3 is built from 11 residues. With 11 bases removed from V and 2 bases from J, the gap between germline ends came to 10 bases. Per germline, CDR1 MNHEY and CDR2 SMNVEV (reference sequence).

The chain has TRBV6-6 and TRBJ2-7; D might be TRBD2 (5 bases). Germline values: CDR1 MNHNY, CDR2 SVGAGI (reference sequence). The ends were cut back, 2 bases at V and 1 base at J, with 9 bases in the middle. CDR3 size: 14 residues. This CDR3 is CASSYPEGSYEQYF. Written as DNA, the CDR3 is TGTGCCAGCAGTTACCCCGAGGGATCCTACGAGCAGTACTTC.

In regard to this clone: Other DNA sequences within the sample encode an identical CDR3. J is TRBJ1-5 and V is TRBV19, with 7 bases that match TRBD1. Germline V gene lookup returns CDR1 LNHDA and CDR2 SQIVND (reference sequence). V dropped 6 bases and J dropped 3; count of bases not matched to a gene: 5. The CDR3 length is 14 residues. The CDR3 DNA follows: TGTGCCAGTAGCCGGGACAGAGACAATCAGCCCCAGCATTTT. It is translated as CASSRDRDNQPQHF.

About this clone itself: This specimen includes other DNA sequences encoding the same CDR3. The chain joins TRBV7-2 to TRBJ1-1; D not resolved. V was trimmed by 4 bases and J by 3 bases, leaving 3 bases between them. This CDR3 is built from 11 residues. From germline, CDR1 is SGHTA and CDR2 FQGNSA. CDR3 in DNA: TGTGCCAGCAGCTCGTACACTGAAGCTTTCTTT. This sequence encodes CASSSYTEAFF.

The CDR3 protein is CATATSGRIYEQYF. Written as DNA, the CDR3 is TGTGCCACCGCAACTAGCGGGAGGATCTACGAGCAGTACTTC. The genes are TRBV10-3 and TRBJ2-7; TRBD2 matches at 12 bases. Germline loops: CDR1 ENHRY, CDR2 SYGVKD. The junction had 7 bases not matched to a gene; V was cut back by 10 bases and J by 3 bases. This CDR3 has 14 amino acids.

The V call is TRBV6-1, the J call TRBJ1-2, with TRBD1 identical over 8 bases. The CDR3 has 14 residues. Germline V CDR1 and CDR2: MNHNS, SASEGT. Losses at the gene ends were 4 bases for V and 5 bases for J; bases not matched to a gene: 6. CDR3 nucleotide sequence: TGTGCCAGCAGTGGATTGGACAGGGAGTATGGCTACACCTTC. Translated, it gives CASSGLDREYGYTF.

The CDR3 sequence is CASSPRGSGSSYNEQFF. The CDR3 DNA is TGTGCCAGCAGCCCGCGGGGCAGCGGGAGCTCCTACAATGAGCAGTTCTTC. The J gene is TRBJ2-1, the V gene TRBV13, with 8 bases matching TRBD2. The junction had 9 bases not matched to a gene; V was cut back by 5 bases and J by 0 bases. The CDR3 extends over 17 amino acids. Germline V gene data show CDR1 as PRHDT and CDR2 as FYEKMQ (reference sequence).

The chain combines TRBV19 with TRBJ1-2; 7 nucleotides line up with TRBD1. The CDR3 extends over 14 amino acids. V shed 3 bases and J 8 bases; nucleotides not matched to a gene: 9. Germline V CDR1 and CDR2: LNHDA, SQIVND (reference sequence). CDR3 sequence (DNA): TGTGCCAGTAGTATCCGGGACAGTTCGACCGGCTACACCTTC. Translating it yields CASSIRDSSTGYTF.

This chain joins TRBV6-1 and TRBJ2-7; a weak D match, TRBD1 (5 bases). The CDR3 loop spans 11 amino acids. V gave up 4 bases and J gave up 8 bases, with 9 bases separating them. Germline-derived CDR1 and CDR2 are MNHNS and SASEGT. The CDR3 sequence: CASSVQGKQYF. The CDR3, as DNA: TGTGCCAGCAGTGTTCAGGGCAAGCAGTACTTC.

The chain links TRBV15 to TRBJ2-2; TRBD1 matches 7 bases. The CDR3 is 16 amino acids. Germline V CDR1 and CDR2: LNHNV, YYDKDF (reference sequence). The junction had 6 bases not matched to a gene; V was cut back by 0 bases and J by 5 bases. The CDR3 DNA follows: TGTGCCACCAGCAGAGAGAGAAGGGGGCTTACCGGGGAGCTGTTTTTT. Translating it yields CATSRERRGLTGELFF.

This rearrangement joins TRBV2 to TRBJ2-2, with 10 bases identical to TRBD2. The CDR3 loop spans 15 amino acids. The V gene's germline CDR1 is SNHLY and CDR2 FYNNEI. J gave up 1 base and V 6 bases, and 2 bases lay outside the gene matches. The CDR3 coding sequence is TGTGCCAGCAGACGGACTAGCGGGAACACCGGGGAGCTGTTTTTT. This gives the protein CASRRTSGNTGELFF.